These 3 T cell receptor beta chains were sequenced from one sample in a study of T cells in localized non-small cell lung cancer. The protocol was immunoSEQ multiplex PCR, while the TCRdb copy is restricted to in-frame clones and leaves out a portion. The table lists tens of thousands of clones, 80% of them singletons. Sequenced material: peripheral blood, taken before any cancer treatment. These receptors all stem from a female donor of 60 years or more with stage I lung adenocarcinoma.

The rearrangement uses TRBV27 and TRBJ2-3; D may be TRBD2 (6 bases). Trimming left V 8 bases short and J 6 bases short, with 18 bases between. This CDR3 has 14 amino acids. Germline CDR1 MNHEY, CDR2 SMNVEV (reference sequence). Here the CDR3 reads CASALGGSRDTQYF. DNA for the CDR3: TGTGCCAGCGCCTTAGGAGGGTCGAGGGATACGCAGTATTTT.

The chain employs TRBV5-5 and TRBJ2-2; no definite D call. Germline V gives CDR1 SGHKS, CDR2 YYEKEE (reference sequence). Deletions cut 1 base from V and 2 bases from J, with 6 bases between. This CDR3 is 14 amino acids long. The CDR3 spells CASSLIPNTGELFF. In DNA, the CDR3 is TGTGCCAGCAGCTTGATCCCAAACACCGGGGAGCTGTTTTTT.

This clone has a handful of counts. The CDR3, as DNA: TGTGCCAGCAAGGAGGGCCCGCATCAGCCCCAGCATTTT. This encodes CASKEGPHQPQHF. The chain is built from TRBV6-6 and TRBJ1-5; no clear D. The CDR3 has 13 amino acids. CDR1 is MNHNY, CDR2 SVGAGI, per germline (reference sequence). Between the trimmed V and J ends, which lost 7 bases and 5 bases, there was a span of 12 bases.